The 22 T cell receptor beta chains below come from one sample, sequenced in a study of post-analysis software for immune sequencing data. Study-level results: Patients carried roughly 5 TRBV segments more frequently than controls did, and TRBV5-6, TRBV5-1 and TRBV20-1 were among them.

These receptors' targets are unknown. Prepared libraries of TCR beta cDNA carried unique molecular identifiers. TCRdb itself ran the PCR reads through MiXCR, one entry per CDR3 protein. The sample lists about 820,000 distinct CDR3 sequences, about 57% occurring once. Sample: blood. The receptors were gathered from a girl between 10 and 17 years old with multiple sclerosis.

This clonotype was seen a handful of times. The CDR3 bases are TGTGCCAGCAGTTTAACGGGGGCTTACTATGGCTACACCTTC. As protein: CASSLTGAYYGYTF. The chain uses TRBV28 and TRBJ1-2; a weak D match, TRBD1 (6 bases). CDR1 and CDR2 (germline): MDHEN, SYDVKM. CDR3 size: 14 residues. Trimming shortened V by 2 bases and J by 3 bases, and 10 bases separated the two germline ends.

The chain couples TRBV6-5 to TRBJ2-5, with D unresolved. The J call may be wrong; the DNA end is better matched by TRBJ2-7. Germline V gene sequence: CDR1 MNHEY, CDR2 SVGAGI. CDR3 length: 13 amino acids. This CDR3 is CASSYDGRREQYF. As DNA, the CDR3 is TGTGCCAGCAGTTACGACGGACGTCGCGAGCAGTACTTC.

As to this clonotype: An end of the junction does not agree with germline; a read error may underlie this. The chain links TRBV15 to TRBJ2-5, with TRBD1 matching 7 bases. The CDR3 consists of 15 residues. The germline V gene encodes CDR1 LNHNV and CDR2 YYDKDF (reference sequence). CDR3 in DNA: TGTGTCACCAGCGAAGCTTCCGGGACAGAAGAGACCCAGTACTTC. The encoded protein is CVTSEASGTEETQYF.

V gene TRBV20-1 combines with J gene TRBJ1-1; no definite D call. The length of the CDR3 is 12 residues. The germline gives CDR1 DFQATT, CDR2 SNEGSKA (reference sequence). Between the trimmed V and J ends, which lost 5 bases and 3 bases, there was a span of 10 bases. In DNA, the CDR3 is TGCAGTGCTTTACACGGGGACACTGAAGCTTTCTTT. Protein product: CSALHGDTEAFF.

This clonotype was detected a few times. The chain combines TRBV11-1 with TRBJ2-1, with D perhaps given as TRBD1 or TRBD2 (5 bases each). In germline, CDR1 is SGHAT, CDR2 FQDESV (reference sequence). Trimming pared 4 bases from V and 9 bases from J, leaving 19 bases between. The CDR3 contains 15 residues. The CDR3 spells CASSSGTPSYGEQFF. CDR3 coding DNA: TGTGCCAGCAGCTCAGGGACCCCATCCTATGGTGAGCAGTTCTTC.

This clonotype has only a few counts. This chain connects TRBV29-1 to TRBJ2-1; no reliable D call. V gave up 2 bases and J gave up 6 bases, with 14 bases separating them. This CDR3 is built from 14 residues. Germline V gene lookup returns CDR1 SQVTM and CDR2 ANQGSEA. The CDR3 protein is CSVEIGGWRNEQFF. In DNA form, the CDR3 reads TGCAGCGTTGAAATTGGTGGGTGGCGCAATGAGCAGTTCTTC.

This rearrangement joins TRBV20-1 to TRBJ2-1; maybe TRBD2 (6 bases). The V gene lost 2 bases and the J gene lost 13 bases, with 15 bases spanning the gap. This CDR3 comprises 12 residues. Germline lookup yields CDR1 DFQATT and CDR2 SNEGSKA (reference sequence). CDR3 in amino acids: CSARRLGTHQFF. Written as DNA, the CDR3 is TGCAGTGCTAGACGTCTGGGGACTCACCAGTTCTTC.

The chain combines TRBV4-1 with TRBJ2-4, with D uncertain. The closer fit of TRBJ2-7 to the DNA end suggests the J call may be wrong. CDR1 is MGHRA and CDR2 is YSYEKL in the germline V gene. The CDR3 length is 14 residues. CDR3 region: CASSQEAPYYEQYF. CDR3 in DNA: TGCGCCAGCAGCCAAGAAGCACCTTACTACGAGCAGTACTTC.

This chain connects TRBV5-1 to TRBJ2-7; 9 bases map to TRBD1. Germline CDR1 and CDR2: SGHRS and YFSETQ. Germline trimming cut 0 bases from V and 2 bases from J; bases unmatched to any gene: 6. The CDR3 contains 16 residues. For the CDR3, the DNA is TGCGCCAGCAGCTTGGAAATCACAGGGGGCCCCTACGAGCAGTACTTC. This codes for CASSLEITGGPYEQYF.

This chain joins TRBV10-3 and TRBJ1-2; 7 bases align to TRBD1. The CDR3 extends over 13 amino acids. J was trimmed by 3 bases and V by 4 bases; bases with no gene match: 2. Germline CDR1 reads ENHRY; CDR2 reads SYGVKD. In nucleotides, the CDR3 is TGTGCCATCAGTGGGCAGGGGGACTATGGCTACACCTTC. Its protein is CAISGQGDYGYTF.

V gene TRBV2 combines with J gene TRBJ2-1; possible D gene TRBD2, 6 bases. Germline V gene sequence: CDR1 SNHLY, CDR2 FYNNEI. This CDR3 contains 15 residues. The germline V and J ends were trimmed by 3 bases and 3 bases, with 12 bases remaining between them. The CDR3 region has the DNA TGTGCCAGCAGTGAGGGCACGGGGGACTACAATGAGCAGTTCTTC. It is translated as CASSEGTGDYNEQFF.

The V call is TRBV10-2, the J call TRBJ2-7; TRBD2 might be the D (6 bases). The CDR3 consists of 13 residues. From germline, CDR1 is WSHSY and CDR2 SAAADI. V was shortened by 9 bases and J by 2 bases, with 14 bases between the two germline ends. This CDR3 reads CARFGGPPYEQYF. The CDR3 DNA reads TGCGCCAGATTTGGAGGGCCGCCCTACGAGCAGTACTTC.

The chain has TRBV13 and TRBJ1-2; D gene ambiguous. The V end lost 0 bases, the J end lost 8 bases, and 10 bases lay between the germline ends. CDR1 is PRHDT and CDR2 is FYEKMQ in the germline V gene (reference sequence). This CDR3 has 13 residues. The CDR3 protein is CASSLGQGSGYTF. In nucleotides, the CDR3 is TGTGCCAGCAGCTTAGGCCAAGGCAGCGGCTACACCTTC.

The chain is built from TRBV7-9 and TRBJ1-1, with D maybe TRBD1 (5 bases). This CDR3 contains 12 residues. Germline CDR1 reads SEHNR; CDR2 reads FQNEAQ (reference sequence). V was clipped by 1 base and J by 11 bases, with 11 bases between them. The CDR3 spells CASSLEGQGAFF. In DNA, the CDR3 is TGTGCCAGCAGCTTAGAGGGGCAGGGTGCTTTCTTT.

This clonotype was detected a few times. J is TRBJ1-2 and V is TRBV6-5, with 8 nucleotides matching TRBD1. Trimming cost V 0 bases and J 4 bases; bases outside gene matches: 4. This CDR3 has 15 residues. The germline V gene encodes CDR1 MNHEY and CDR2 SVGAGI. In nucleotides, the CDR3 is TGTGCCAGCAGTTACTCCCGGGACAGGCCCTATGGCTACACCTTC. Translated, it gives CASSYSRDRPYGYTF.

The rearrangement links TRBV2 to TRBJ1-2; D unresolved. CDR1 is SNHLY, CDR2 FYNNEI, per germline. Trimming took 4 bases from V and 0 from J, leaving 6 bases between them. This CDR3 spans 13 amino acids. CDR3 protein: CASSADTNYGYTF. In nucleotides, the CDR3 is TGTGCCAGCAGTGCTGACACTAACTATGGCTACACCTTC.

The chain uses TRBV5-1 and TRBJ2-3; 10 nucleotides line up with TRBD2. CDR3 size: 17 residues. V gave up 0 bases and J gave up 4 bases; unmatched junction bases: 8. Germline assignment: CDR1 SGHRS and CDR2 YFSETQ. The chain's CDR3 is CASSLDLLAGVADTQYF. CDR3 coding DNA: TGCGCCAGCAGCTTGGACCTCCTAGCGGGAGTCGCAGATACGCAGTATTTT.

The chain combines TRBV18 with TRBJ2-7, with D unresolved. V gave up 0 bases and J gave up 2 bases, with 14 bases separating them. The germline gives CDR1 KGHSH, CDR2 LQKENI. The CDR3 is 16 residues long. This chain's CDR3 is CASSPPSPLSTYEQYF. DNA of the CDR3: TGTGCCAGCTCACCACCGTCACCCCTATCCACCTACGAGCAGTACTTC. Combining the CDR3 with reference TRBV18 and TRBJ2-7 gives the whole variable domain NAGVMQNPRHLVRRRGQEARLRCSPMKGHSHVYWYRQLPEEGLKFMVYLQKENIIDESGMPKERFSAEFPKEGPSILRIQQVVRGDSAAYFCASSPPSPLSTYEQYFGPGTRLTVT.

The chain recombines TRBV7-3 with TRBJ2-1, with a weak D call TRBD2 (5 bases). The CDR3 consists of 16 residues. Germline V gene lookup returns CDR1 SGHTA and CDR2 FQGTGA. Trimming removed 0 bases from V and 3 bases from J, with 12 bases in between. As DNA, the CDR3 is TGTGCCAGCAGCTTAACAGGGAGTCAGCTCTACAATGAGCAGTTCTTC. Encoded protein: CASSLTGSQLYNEQFF.

The chain combines TRBV20-1 with TRBJ2-4, with D perhaps matching TRBD2 (5 bases). The closer fit of TRBJ2-7 to the DNA end suggests the J call may be wrong. The CDR3 spans 14 residues. The germline V gene encodes CDR1 DFQATT and CDR2 SNEGSKA (reference sequence). This chain's CDR3 is CSARAAMRVYEQYF. CDR3 DNA: TGCAGTGCTAGAGCGGCGATGAGGGTCTACGAGCAGTACTTC.

The sample holds a few counts of this clonotype. The genes are TRBV5-8 and TRBJ2-7; D is perhaps TRBD1 (7 bases). V lost 6 bases, J lost 7 bases, and 20 bases lay in between. This CDR3 region has 14 residues. CDR1 is SGHTS, CDR2 YDEGEE, per germline. The CDR3 DNA is TGTGCCAGCACCCCCGGAGGGGGCGTAAATGAGCAGTACTTC. It codes for CASTPGGGVNEQYF.

This clonotype has more than one count but fewer than ten. The chain recombines TRBV7-9 with TRBJ1-2; D is undetermined. The CDR3 length is 12 residues. The ends were cut back, 2 bases at V and 6 bases at J, with 7 bases in the middle. Looked up from germline, CDR1 is SEHNR and CDR2 is FQNEAQ (reference sequence). The CDR3, as DNA: TGTGCCAGCAGCTTATCTATCAATGGCTACACCTTC. It is translated as CASSLSINGYTF.